This TCR beta chain was captured in a study of T cell repertoires in cytomegalovirus infection. A single record per CDR3 protein comes from TCRdb applying MiXCR to the reads. This sample has hundreds of thousands of distinct CDR3 sequences, with about 27% found just once. Germline lookup yields CDR1 SGHRS and CDR2 YFSETQ. The ends were cut back, 6 bases at V and 6 bases at J, with 18 bases in the middle. This CDR3 has 14 amino acids. To note about this clonotype: Its matching antigen is unknown.

Study-wide results and limits: Totalled public TCR beta family frequency picked out people who carried CMV plus the relevant HLA.

This receptor was obtained from a human donor in good health (CMV status not recorded). Some clones in this sample may be carry-over from other donors' samples. Source: cultured PBMCs, taken from culture after CMV antigen stimulation. The chain joins TRBV5-1 to TRBJ1-1; possibly TRBD1 for D (5 bases). CDR3 sequence reads: CASTPAQGGSEAFF. CDR3 coding DNA: TGCGCCAGCACGCCGGCCCAGGGAGGATCTGAAGCTTTCTTT.